This T cell receptor (beta chain) derives from a study of blood T cell repertoires in COVID-19. In the study overall: The United States, Italy and Spain were the sources of the acute and convalescent COVID-19 samples. From T cells, B-cell-depleted T cells, or PBMCs came the material, which was cDNA or gDNA.

Original methodology: Estimated nucleated cell counts came from reference gene primer amplification. TCRdb's copy holds only in-frame clones and misses some; the assay was immunoSEQ multiplex PCR. D and trimming were read from the DNA, whereas the V and J calls and clone size are those reported in that table. The sample contains roughly 130,000 clones, 75% to 90% of which appear only once. The V segment lost 7 bases and the J segment 2 bases; nucleotides outside the gene matches: 15. There are 19 residues in the CDR3. Germline CDR1 reads LNHNV; CDR2 reads YYDKDF (reference sequence). The rearrangement joins TRBV15 to TRBJ1-6; 9 positions match TRBD1. The specimen was peripheral blood. This TCR came from a man aged 35-49 years with acute or convalescent COVID-19. For the CDR3, the DNA is TGTGCCACCAACCCGGGGGGACAGGGCATAGTGGCCTATAATTCACCCCTCCACTTT. Amino acid sequence: CATNPGGQGIVAYNSPLHF.